The next 21 T cell receptor beta chains were all read from a single sample in a study of T cell repertoires in cytomegalovirus infection. Using its own MiXCR run on the reads, TCRdb lists one record per CDR3 protein. The table includes 160,000 or so distinct CDR3 sequences, 20% to 25% detected once. Specimen: PBMCs. These receptors were taken from a human donor in good health (CMV status not recorded). Some clones in this sample may be carry-over from other donors' samples.

This clonotype counts as medium-sized. This CDR3 reads CASSFSRTSGSSYNEQFF. Here the CDR3 DNA reads TGTGCCAGCAGCTTCTCGAGGACTAGCGGGAGCTCCTACAATGAGCAGTTCTTC. V is TRBV7-2 and J is TRBJ2-1; 13 bases fit TRBD2. The CDR3 has 18 amino acids. V shed 3 bases and J 0 bases; nucleotides not matched to a gene: 5. Germline CDR1 SGHTA, CDR2 FQGNSA.

V gene TRBV28 combines with J gene TRBJ1-1; D is perhaps TRBD1 (5 bases). The CDR3 has 14 residues. V was trimmed by 3 bases and J by 11 bases, leaving 19 bases between them. Germline V CDR1 and CDR2: MDHEN, SYDVKM. CDR3 DNA sequence: TGTGCCAGCAGTTTGACAGTCCTAACCCCGAGGGCTTTCTTT. It encodes CASSLTVLTPRAFF.

This clonotype was counted a few times. This chain links TRBV4-1 with TRBJ2-1; no firm D call. The germline V gene encodes CDR1 MGHRA and CDR2 YSYEKL. V lost 4 bases, J lost 6 bases, and 10 bases lay in between. This CDR3 has 13 residues. CDR3 region: CASSPGRANEQFF. DNA of the CDR3: TGCGCCAGCAGCCCCGGACGGGCCAATGAGCAGTTCTTC.

This sequence joins TRBV6-2 or TRBV6-3 and TRBJ1-5; 8 nucleotides line up with TRBD1. Germline V gene data show CDR1 as MNHEY and CDR2 as SVGEGT. This CDR3 has 14 amino acids. Unmatched junction bases numbered 4, after V lost 5 bases and J lost 4 bases. CDR3 nucleotides: TGTGCCAGCAGTAGGACAGGGAGGAATCAGCCCCAGCATTTT. Encoded protein: CASSRTGRNQPQHF.

In its sample, this clonotype was seen a few times. This chain connects TRBV7-3 to TRBJ2-1, with 9 bases lining up with TRBD2. The CDR3 extends over 14 amino acids. The germline gives CDR1 SGHTA, CDR2 FQGTGA. V lost 3 bases and J lost 5; bases outside the gene matches: 2. The CDR3 sequence is CASSFSGSDNEQFF. CDR3 DNA: TGTGCCAGCAGCTTTAGCGGGAGCGACAATGAGCAGTTCTTC.

There are many counts of this clonotype. This chain connects TRBV7-2 to TRBJ1-1; the D gene is possibly TRBD1 (5 bases). The V gene lost 4 bases and the J gene lost 0 bases, with 21 bases spanning the gap. Germline V gene sequence: CDR1 SGHTA, CDR2 FQGNSA. This CDR3 is built from 18 residues. CDR3 bases: TGTGCCAGCAGCTCCCCCGGGTGGGCAGGGCCCATGAACACTGAAGCTTTCTTT. Residues: CASSSPGWAGPMNTEAFF.

The chain couples TRBV7-3 to TRBJ1-3; D is possibly TRBD1 (6 bases). Germline CDR1 reads SGHTA; CDR2 reads FQGTGA. The CDR3 is 17 amino acids. The germline V and J ends were trimmed by 4 bases and 2 bases, with 18 bases remaining between them. The CDR3 is CASSSETGRDAGNTIYF. The CDR3 DNA sequence: TGTGCCAGCAGCTCGGAGACAGGTAGAGATGCTGGAAACACCATATATTTT.

This clonotype occurred many times. The V and J genes are TRBV12-3 or TRBV12-4 and TRBJ2-7, with 8 bases fitting TRBD2. V lost 4 bases to trimming and J lost 5 bases; unmatched junction nucleotides: 10. The CDR3 has 15 residues. The CDR3 coding sequence is TGTGCCAGCAGTTATGGTGCGGGGGGCGAGCACGAGCAGTACTTC. Encoded protein: CASSYGAGGEHEQYF.

This clonotype has only a few counts. V and J are TRBV28 and TRBJ2-7; possible D gene TRBD1, 6 bases. Deletions cut 5 bases from V and 2 bases from J, with 19 bases between. From germline, CDR1 is MDHEN and CDR2 SYDVKM. The CDR3 loop spans 16 amino acids. DNA for the CDR3: TGTGCCAGCAGTCTGGGGGCCGTAACAGGTGCCTACGAGCAGTACTTC. Its protein is CASSLGAVTGAYEQYF.

This clonotype came up once. V is TRBV5-1 and J is TRBJ2-3, with D tentatively TRBD2 (6 bases). There are 15 residues in the CDR3. The germline V and J ends were trimmed by 3 bases and 0 bases, with 11 bases remaining between them. CDR1 is SGHRS and CDR2 is YFSETQ in the germline V gene. CDR3 residues: CASSWRDASTDTQYF. The CDR3 region has the DNA TGCGCCAGCAGCTGGCGGGACGCTAGCACAGATACGCAGTATTTT.

The rearrangement uses TRBV2 and TRBJ2-1; 11 bases line up with TRBD2. Germline values: CDR1 SNHLY, CDR2 FYNNEI. V gave up 2 bases and J gave up 5 bases; unmatched junction bases: 11. This CDR3 has 18 amino acids. CDR3 coding DNA: TGTGCCAGCAGTGAATCGGCTAGCGGGAGGACACTCGACAATGAGCAGTTCTTC. As protein: CASSESASGRTLDNEQFF.

V is TRBV29-1 and J is TRBJ2-7, with 10 bases that match TRBD2. J gave up 0 bases and V 4 bases, and 3 bases lay outside the gene matches. Germline loops: CDR1 SQVTM, CDR2 ANQGSEA. The CDR3 has 14 amino acids. The CDR3 nucleotides are TGCAGCGTTGCAGGGACTAGCGTCTCCTACGAGCAGTACTTC. It yields the protein CSVAGTSVSYEQYF.

A few counts support this clonotype. The chain is built from TRBV12-3 or TRBV12-4 and TRBJ2-1, with D unresolved. V gave up 5 bases and J gave up 9 bases, with 17 bases separating them. CDR3 length equals 14 residues. The CDR3 bases are TGTGCCAGCAGTCCGGGCGCGGCATCTGTTGAGCAGTTCTTC. It encodes CASSPGAASVEQFF.

This clonotype showed up many times. The chain uses TRBV7-2 and TRBJ2-1; D may be TRBD1 (6 bases). Germline CDR1 and CDR2: SGHTA and FQGNSA. V shed 5 bases and J shed 8 bases, with 7 bases lying between them. CDR3 length equals 11 residues. The CDR3 sequence is CASSGGHEQFF. Written as DNA, the CDR3 is TGTGCCAGCAGCGGGGGCCATGAGCAGTTCTTC.

By frequency in the sample, this clonotype is medium-sized (0.01 to 0.1%). CDR3: CASSPSPSGGYTF. The CDR3 nucleotides are TGTGCCAGCAGCCCGTCGCCGTCGGGTGGCTACACCTTC. The rearrangement links TRBV7-2 to TRBJ1-2; D call uncertain. Germline V CDR1 and CDR2: SGHTA, FQGNSA. This CDR3 has 13 amino acids. Trimming pared 5 bases from V and 7 bases from J, leaving 14 bases between.

The V call is TRBV11-2, the J call TRBJ1-1, with D perhaps matching TRBD1 (6 bases). Trimming removed 2 bases at V and 1 base at J, with 14 bases between. This CDR3 has 16 amino acids. Germline values: CDR1 SGHAT, CDR2 FQNNGV. CDR3 sequence reads: CASSLPSRGGNTEAFF. The CDR3, as DNA: TGTGCCAGCAGCTTACCCTCAAGGGGGGGGAACACTGAAGCTTTCTTT.

A few counts support this clonotype. The chain combines TRBV5-6 with TRBJ1-6; D not certain. With 4 bases removed from V and 7 bases from J, the gap between germline ends came to 9 bases. CDR3 size: 13 residues. Germline lookup yields CDR1 SGHDT and CDR2 YYEEEE. DNA for the CDR3: TGTGCCAGCAGCCCCGTGGGGAATTCACCCCTCCACTTT. This translates into CASSPVGNSPLHF.

The chain is built from TRBV13 and TRBJ2-1; 11 bases fit TRBD2. The trim removed 3 bases at V and 2 bases at J, leaving 3 bases unmatched. This CDR3 contains 16 residues. Germline V gene sequence: CDR1 PRHDT, CDR2 FYEKMQ (reference sequence). The chain's CDR3 is CASSLYSGGAYNEQFF. DNA for the CDR3: TGTGCCAGCAGCTTGTATAGCGGGGGGGCCTACAATGAGCAGTTCTTC.

The chain recombines TRBV28 with TRBJ2-2, with a tentative D call TRBD2 (6 bases). Germline CDR1 MDHEN, CDR2 SYDVKM. The CDR3 totals 17 residues. The V end lost 4 bases, the J end lost 0 bases, and 15 bases lay between the germline ends. The CDR3 sequence: CASSSPGTYANTGELFF. The CDR3, as DNA: TGTGCCAGCAGTTCTCCCGGGACTTACGCGAACACCGGGGAGCTGTTTTTT.

This clonotype was found a few times. This rearrangement joins TRBV5-1 to TRBJ2-4; D not certain. V was pared by 4 bases and J by 12 bases, with 23 bases between. The CDR3 extends over 15 amino acids. Germline CDR1 and CDR2: SGHRS and YFSETQ. In DNA form, the CDR3 reads TGCGCCAGCAGCCAAGACCGAGCACAACCCGTCCCTCAGTACTTC. It yields the protein CASSQDRAQPVPQYF.

This clonotype was counted a few times. V gene TRBV19 combines with J gene TRBJ1-1; D ambiguous. Germline V CDR1 and CDR2: LNHDA, SQIVND (reference sequence). The CDR3 runs to 12 residues. V gave up 5 bases and J gave up 8 bases, with 12 bases separating them. CDR3 amino acids: CASSPDPGEAFF. CDR3 bases: TGTGCCAGTAGTCCGGACCCGGGCGAAGCTTTCTTT.